Included here is one T cell receptor (beta chain) sequence, with context. Its cognate antigen is unknown. This entry belongs to a study of T cell responses to AZD1222 COVID-19 vaccine. Study-wide points: Once two AZD1222 doses were given, Spike-specific TCR breadth and depth went up. Spike-wide vaccine-associated CD4 TCRs dominated at 160-218 and 743-854. Females made up more of the donors, who were largely white British, and clonal diversity may have come out too low.

The V gene's germline CDR1 is LGHNA and CDR2 YNFKEQ. The V gene end was trimmed by 0 bases and the J gene end by 2 bases; junction bases not matched to a gene: 4. The CDR3 covers 16 residues. Clones were sequenced by immunoSEQ multiplex PCR, and TCRdb holds only the in-frame ones, with some missing. The data show about 130,000 clones, 88% seen once. This receptor was taken from an adult in good health. The V and J genes are TRBV4-2 and TRBJ2-1, with 7 nucleotides matching TRBD2. Sequencing was performed on peripheral blood, taken on day 0 of MenACWY control vaccination. CDR3 nucleotides: TGTGCCAGCAGCCAAGATGCCGCGGGAGCCTACAATGAGCAGTTCTTC. Residues: CASSQDAAGAYNEQFF.